This section outlines one TCR beta chain sequence together with its context. Methods used by the authors: The authors estimated nucleated cell counts from reference gene primer amplification. Assay used: immunoSEQ multiplex PCR; TCRdb lists only in-frame clones, some missing. V and J calls plus clone size are reproduced from that table; the DNA served to infer D and trimming. The sample lists fewer than 600,000 clones; roughly nine tenths were seen once. Germline loops: CDR1 LNHDA, CDR2 SQIVND (reference sequence). V trimming: 3 bases; J trimming: 5 bases; junction bases outside the gene matches: 9. This CDR3 region has 16 residues. These data are taken from a study of blood T cell repertoires in COVID-19. Overall study: Acute and convalescent COVID-19 specimens originated in the United States, Italy and Spain. The analysed material was cDNA or gDNA that came from T cells, B-cell-depleted T cells, or PBMCs.

Patients of the Seattle cohort, enrolled during active infection, were followed longitudinally. The origin of this receptor is a man aged 18-30 years with COVID-19, enrolled during active disease. The sequencing input was peripheral blood. The V gene is TRBV19, the J gene TRBJ2-1; 8 nucleotides agree with TRBD2. In nucleotides, the CDR3 is TGTGCCAGTAGTATGCGACGGGGGGGCGTCGACAATGAGCAGTTCTTC. Translated, it gives CASSMRRGGVDNEQFF.